This T cell receptor beta chain was recovered during a study of human T cells and chemical hapten exposure. The overall study: Donors were sensitized with 2% DPC on the upper inner arm.

Study-wide points: Donor immune responses may differ from healthy people's, since all donors had alopecia. While controls formed fewer of them, expanded TCRs formed significantly more large CDR3 similarity clusters.

TCRdb re-analysed the RACE reads in MiXCR, keeping a single row per CDR3 protein. The repertoire holds around 69,000 distinct CDR3 sequences, with over 7.5% as singletons. Time point described: patch test 1, 2 weeks after DPC sensitization. This sample's treatment: therapeutic diphenylcyclopropenone sensitization with weekly scalp DPC. The study enrolled 18 to 70-year-old alopecia patients suitable for DPC. The V segment lost 1 base and the J segment 8 bases; nucleotides outside the gene matches: 5. From germline, CDR1 is SGHVS and CDR2 FQNEAQ. The CDR3 is 15 amino acids. Ten or more counts support this clonotype. The antigen remains unidentified.

The sequences come from whole blood, collected in connection with sensitization to the hapten diphenylcyclopropenone (DPC). The rearrangement uses TRBV7-8 and TRBJ2-1; TRBD1 matches at 10 bases. This receptor was taken from a woman aged 40-49 years with alopecia areata. Some clones in this sample may be carry-over from other donors' samples. The CDR3 DNA sequence: TGTGCCAGCAGCTTAGAGGACAGGGGGTTCGATGAGCAGTTCTTC. This sequence encodes CASSLEDRGFDEQFF.